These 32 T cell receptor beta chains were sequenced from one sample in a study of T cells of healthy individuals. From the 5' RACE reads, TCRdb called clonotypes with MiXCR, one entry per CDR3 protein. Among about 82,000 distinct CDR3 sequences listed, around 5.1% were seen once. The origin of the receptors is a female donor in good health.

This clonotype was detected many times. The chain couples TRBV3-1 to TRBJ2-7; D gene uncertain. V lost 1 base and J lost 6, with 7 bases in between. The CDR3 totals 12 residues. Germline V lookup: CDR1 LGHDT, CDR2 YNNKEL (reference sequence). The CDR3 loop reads CASSQARAEQYF. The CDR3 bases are TGTGCCAGCAGCCAAGCACGGGCCGAGCAGTACTTC.

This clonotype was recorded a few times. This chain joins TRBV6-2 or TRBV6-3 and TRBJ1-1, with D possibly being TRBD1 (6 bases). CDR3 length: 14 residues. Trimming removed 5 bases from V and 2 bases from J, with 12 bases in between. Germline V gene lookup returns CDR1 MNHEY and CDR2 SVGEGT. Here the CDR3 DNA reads TGTGCCAGCAGTCGCGCCAGGGGAAACACTGAAGCTTTCTTT. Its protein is CASSRARGNTEAFF.

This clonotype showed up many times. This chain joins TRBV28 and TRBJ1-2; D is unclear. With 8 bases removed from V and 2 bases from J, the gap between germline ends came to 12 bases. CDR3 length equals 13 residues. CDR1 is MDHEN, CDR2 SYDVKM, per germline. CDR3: CASLGSGNYGYTF. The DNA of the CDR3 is TGTGCCAGCCTGGGGTCGGGAAACTATGGCTACACCTTC.

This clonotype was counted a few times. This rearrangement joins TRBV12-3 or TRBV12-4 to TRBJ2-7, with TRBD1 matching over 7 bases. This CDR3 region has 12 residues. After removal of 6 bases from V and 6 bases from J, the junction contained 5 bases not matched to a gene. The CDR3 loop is CASSPDRVEQYF. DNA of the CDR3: TGTGCCAGCAGCCCTGACAGGGTCGAGCAGTACTTC.

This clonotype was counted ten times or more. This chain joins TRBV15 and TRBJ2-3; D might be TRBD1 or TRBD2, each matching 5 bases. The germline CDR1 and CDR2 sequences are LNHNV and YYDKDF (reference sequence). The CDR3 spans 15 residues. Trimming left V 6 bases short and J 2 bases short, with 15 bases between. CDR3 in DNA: TGTGCCACCAGTAGGGGAAGGGACCTCACAGATACGCAGTATTTT. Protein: CATSRGRDLTDTQYF.

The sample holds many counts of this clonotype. The DNA for the CDR3 is TGCAGCGTTTCCGGGACTAGCGGTCTGGGCTCCTACAATGAGCAGTTCTTC. Translation gives CSVSGTSGLGSYNEQFF. The rearrangement joins TRBV29-1 to TRBJ2-1; 11 nucleotides match TRBD2. CDR1 and CDR2 (germline): SQVTM, ANQGSEA. The CDR3 covers 17 residues. After removal of 5 bases from V and 0 bases from J, the junction contained 9 bases not matched to a gene.

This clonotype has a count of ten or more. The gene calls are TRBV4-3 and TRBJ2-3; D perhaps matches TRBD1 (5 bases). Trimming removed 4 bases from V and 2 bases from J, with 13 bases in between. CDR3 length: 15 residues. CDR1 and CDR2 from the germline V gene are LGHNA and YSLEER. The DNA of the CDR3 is TGCGCCAGCAGCCGCCGGACACAGGACACAGATACGCAGTATTTT. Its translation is CASSRRTQDTDTQYF.

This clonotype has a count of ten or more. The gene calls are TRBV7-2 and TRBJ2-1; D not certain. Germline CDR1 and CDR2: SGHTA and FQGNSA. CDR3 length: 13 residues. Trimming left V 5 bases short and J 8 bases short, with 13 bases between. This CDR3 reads CASSRNLPDEQFF. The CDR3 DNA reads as TGTGCCAGCAGCAGGAACCTGCCGGATGAGCAGTTCTTC.

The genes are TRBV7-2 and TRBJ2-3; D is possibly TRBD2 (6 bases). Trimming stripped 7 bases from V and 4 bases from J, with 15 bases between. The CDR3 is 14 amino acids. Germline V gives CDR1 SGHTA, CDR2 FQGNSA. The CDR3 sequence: CASTAEGLADTQYF. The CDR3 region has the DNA TGTGCCAGCACCGCGGAGGGGCTGGCAGATACGCAGTATTTT.

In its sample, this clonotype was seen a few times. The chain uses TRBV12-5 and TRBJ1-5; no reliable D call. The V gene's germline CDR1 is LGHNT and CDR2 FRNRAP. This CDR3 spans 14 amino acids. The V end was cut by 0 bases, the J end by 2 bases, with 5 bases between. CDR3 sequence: CASGLVRGNQPQHF. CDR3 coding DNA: TGTGCTAGTGGTTTGGTACGGGGCAATCAGCCCCAGCATTTT. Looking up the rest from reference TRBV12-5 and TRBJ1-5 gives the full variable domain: DARVTQTPRHKVTEMGQEVTMRCQPILGHNTVFWYRQTMMQGLELLAYFRNRAPLDDSGMPKDRFSAEMPDATLATLKIQPSEPRDSAVYFCASGLVRGNQPQHFGDGTRLSIL.

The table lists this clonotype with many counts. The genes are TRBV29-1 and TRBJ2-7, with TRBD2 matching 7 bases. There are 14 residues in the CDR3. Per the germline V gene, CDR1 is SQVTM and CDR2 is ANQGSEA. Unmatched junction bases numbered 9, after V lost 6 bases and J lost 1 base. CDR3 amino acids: CSVGGGFPSYEQYF. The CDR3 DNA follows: TGCAGCGTGGGGGGGGGGTTTCCATCCTACGAGCAGTACTTC.

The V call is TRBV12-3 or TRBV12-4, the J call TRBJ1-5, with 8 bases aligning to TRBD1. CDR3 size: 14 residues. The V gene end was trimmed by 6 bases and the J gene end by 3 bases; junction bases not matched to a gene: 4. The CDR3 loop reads CASRRDRSNQPQHF. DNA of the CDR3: TGTGCCAGCAGGCGGGACAGGTCCAATCAGCCCCAGCATTTT.

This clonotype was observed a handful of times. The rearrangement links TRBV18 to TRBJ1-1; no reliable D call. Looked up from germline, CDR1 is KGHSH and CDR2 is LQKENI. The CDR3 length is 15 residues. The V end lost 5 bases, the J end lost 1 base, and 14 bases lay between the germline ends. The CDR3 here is CASSSHRAGNTEAFF. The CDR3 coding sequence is TGTGCCAGCTCATCCCATAGGGCGGGGAACACTGAAGCTTTCTTT.

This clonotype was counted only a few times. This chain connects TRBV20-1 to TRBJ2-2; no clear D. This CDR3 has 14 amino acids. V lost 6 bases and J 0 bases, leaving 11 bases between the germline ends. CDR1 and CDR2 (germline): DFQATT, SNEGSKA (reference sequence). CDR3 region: CSADQFSNTGELFF. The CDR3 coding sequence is TGCAGTGCAGACCAGTTCTCGAACACCGGGGAGCTGTTTTTT.

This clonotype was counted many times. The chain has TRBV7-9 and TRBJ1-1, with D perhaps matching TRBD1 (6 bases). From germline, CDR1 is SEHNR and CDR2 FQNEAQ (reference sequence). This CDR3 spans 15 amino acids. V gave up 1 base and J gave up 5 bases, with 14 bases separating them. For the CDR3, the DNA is TGTGCCAGCAGCTTAGGACCCCACAGGGTAACTGAAGCTTTCTTT. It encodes CASSLGPHRVTEAFF.

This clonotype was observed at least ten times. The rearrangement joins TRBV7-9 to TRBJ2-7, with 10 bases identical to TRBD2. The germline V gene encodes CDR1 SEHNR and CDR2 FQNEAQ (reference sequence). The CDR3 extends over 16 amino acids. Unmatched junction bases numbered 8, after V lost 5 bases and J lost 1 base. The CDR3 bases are TGTGCCAGCAGCGCCGCGACTAGCGGGTTTTCCTACGAGCAGTACTTC. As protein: CASSAATSGFSYEQYF.

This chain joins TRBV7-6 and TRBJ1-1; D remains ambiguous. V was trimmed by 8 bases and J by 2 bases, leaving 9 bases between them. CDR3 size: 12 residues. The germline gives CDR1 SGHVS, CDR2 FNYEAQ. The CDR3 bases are TGTGCCAGCGCGGGTTTCAACACTGAAGCTTTCTTT. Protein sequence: CASAGFNTEAFF.

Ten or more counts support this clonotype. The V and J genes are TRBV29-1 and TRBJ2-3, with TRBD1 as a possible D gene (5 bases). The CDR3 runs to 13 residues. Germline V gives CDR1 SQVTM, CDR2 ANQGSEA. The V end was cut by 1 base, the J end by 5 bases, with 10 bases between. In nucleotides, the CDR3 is TGCAGCGTTGAAGGCAGGGTGGAAGATACGCAGTATTTT. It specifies CSVEGRVEDTQYF.

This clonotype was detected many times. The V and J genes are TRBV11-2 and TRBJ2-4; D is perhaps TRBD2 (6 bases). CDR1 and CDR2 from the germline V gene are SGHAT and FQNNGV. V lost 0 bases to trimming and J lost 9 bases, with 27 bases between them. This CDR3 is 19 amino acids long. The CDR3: CASSLDPGPAGTVTSIQYF. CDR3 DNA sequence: TGTGCCAGCAGCTTAGATCCGGGGCCGGCGGGAACGGTAACTTCCATTCAGTACTTC.

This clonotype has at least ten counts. This chain's CDR3 is CASGRRFPVGSGANVLTF. For the CDR3, the DNA is TGTGCCAGCGGGCGAAGGTTTCCCGTAGGGTCTGGGGCCAACGTCCTGACTTTC. The chain uses TRBV6-1 and TRBJ2-6; D gene unclear. This CDR3 is 18 amino acids long. V lost 8 bases and J 1 base, leaving 21 bases between the germline ends. Germline V lookup: CDR1 MNHNS, CDR2 SASEGT.

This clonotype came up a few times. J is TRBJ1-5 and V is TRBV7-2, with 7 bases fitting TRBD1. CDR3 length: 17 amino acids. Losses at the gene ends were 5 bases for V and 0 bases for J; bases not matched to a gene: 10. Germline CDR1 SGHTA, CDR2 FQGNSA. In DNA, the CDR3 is TGTGCCAGCAGCCAGGGGGGGAGGGTCTATAGCAATCAGCCCCAGCATTTT. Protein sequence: CASSQGGRVYSNQPQHF.

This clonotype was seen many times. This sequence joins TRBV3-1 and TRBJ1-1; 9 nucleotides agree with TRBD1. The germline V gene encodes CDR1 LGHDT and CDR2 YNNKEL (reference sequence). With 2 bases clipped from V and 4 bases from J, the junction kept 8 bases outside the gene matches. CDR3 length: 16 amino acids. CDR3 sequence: CASSQPVTGGSTEAFF. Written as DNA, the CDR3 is TGTGCCAGCAGCCAACCTGTGACAGGGGGGAGCACTGAAGCTTTCTTT.

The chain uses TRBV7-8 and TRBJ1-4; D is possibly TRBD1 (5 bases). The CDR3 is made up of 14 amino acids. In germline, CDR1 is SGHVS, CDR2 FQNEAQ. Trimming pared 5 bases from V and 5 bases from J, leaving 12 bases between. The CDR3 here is CASSPGPTNEKLFF. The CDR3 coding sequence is TGTGCCAGCAGCCCGGGACCCACGAATGAAAAACTGTTTTTT. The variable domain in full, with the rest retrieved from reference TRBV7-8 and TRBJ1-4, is GAGVSQSPRYKVAKRGQDVALRCDPISGHVSLFWYQQALGQGPEFLTYFQNEAQLDKSGLPSDRFFAERPEGSVSTLKIQRTQQEDSAVYLCASSPGPTNEKLFFGSGTQLSVL.

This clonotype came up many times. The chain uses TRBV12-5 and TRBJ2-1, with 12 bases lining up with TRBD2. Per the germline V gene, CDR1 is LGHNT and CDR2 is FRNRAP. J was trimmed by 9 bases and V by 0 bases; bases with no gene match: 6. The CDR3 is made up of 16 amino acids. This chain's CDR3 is CASGLVPSSGRVEQFF. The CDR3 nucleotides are TGTGCTAGTGGTTTGGTCCCGTCTAGCGGGAGGGTTGAGCAGTTCTTC.

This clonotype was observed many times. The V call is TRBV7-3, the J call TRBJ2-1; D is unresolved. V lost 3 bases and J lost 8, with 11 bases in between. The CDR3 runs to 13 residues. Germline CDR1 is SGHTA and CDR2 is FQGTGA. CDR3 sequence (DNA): TGTGCCAGCAGCTTGGGCCCGACCGATGAGCAGTTCTTC. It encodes CASSLGPTDEQFF.

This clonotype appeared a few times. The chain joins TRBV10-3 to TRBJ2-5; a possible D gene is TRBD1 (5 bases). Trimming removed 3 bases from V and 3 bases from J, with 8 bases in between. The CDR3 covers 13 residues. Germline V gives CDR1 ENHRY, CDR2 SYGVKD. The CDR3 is CAISDGREETQYF. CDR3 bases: TGTGCCATCAGTGATGGCAGGGAAGAGACCCAGTACTTC.

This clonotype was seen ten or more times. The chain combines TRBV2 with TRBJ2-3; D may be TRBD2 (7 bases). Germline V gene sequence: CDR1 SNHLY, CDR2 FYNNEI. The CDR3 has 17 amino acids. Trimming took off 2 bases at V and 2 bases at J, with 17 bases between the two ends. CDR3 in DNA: TGTGCCAGCAGTGAAAGGGGGAGGGCTTCTCCCACAGATACGCAGTATTTT. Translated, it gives CASSERGRASPTDTQYF.

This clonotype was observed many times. CDR3 DNA: TGTGCCAGCAGCGTAGGGGACAATGAGCAGTTCTTC. This sequence encodes CASSVGDNEQFF. The gene calls are TRBV9 and TRBJ2-1; D gene ambiguous. Between the trimmed V and J ends, which lost 0 bases and 5 bases, there was a span of 3 bases. CDR1 is SGDLS and CDR2 is YYNGEE in the germline V gene. This CDR3 is built from 12 residues.

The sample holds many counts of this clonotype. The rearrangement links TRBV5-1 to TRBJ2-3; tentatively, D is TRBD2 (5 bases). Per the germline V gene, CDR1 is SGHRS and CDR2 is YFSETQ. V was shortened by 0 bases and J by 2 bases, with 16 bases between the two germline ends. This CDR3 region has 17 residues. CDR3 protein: CASSLESVPGVTDTQYF. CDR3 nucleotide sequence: TGCGCCAGCAGCTTGGAGTCGGTCCCCGGGGTCACAGATACGCAGTATTTT.

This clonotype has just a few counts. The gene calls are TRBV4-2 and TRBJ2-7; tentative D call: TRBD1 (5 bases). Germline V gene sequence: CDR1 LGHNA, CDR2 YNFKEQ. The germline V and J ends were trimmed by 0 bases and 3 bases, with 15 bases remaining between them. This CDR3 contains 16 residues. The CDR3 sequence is CASSQDQGEDSYEQYF. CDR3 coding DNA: TGTGCCAGCAGCCAAGATCAAGGGGAAGACAGCTACGAGCAGTACTTC.

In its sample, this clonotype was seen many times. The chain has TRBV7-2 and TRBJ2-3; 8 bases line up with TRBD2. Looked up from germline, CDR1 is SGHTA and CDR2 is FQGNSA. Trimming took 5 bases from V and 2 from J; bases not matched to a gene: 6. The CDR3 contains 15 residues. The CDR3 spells CASSPSGSTTDTQYF. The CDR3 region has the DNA TGTGCCAGCAGCCCCAGCGGGAGTACCACAGATACGCAGTATTTT. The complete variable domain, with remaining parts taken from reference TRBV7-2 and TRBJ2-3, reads GAGVSQSPSNKVTEKGKDVELRCDPISGHTALYWYRQSLGQGLEFLIYFQGNSAPDKSGLPSDRFSAERTGGSVSTLTIQRTQQEDSAVYLCASSPSGSTTDTQYFGPGTRLTVL.

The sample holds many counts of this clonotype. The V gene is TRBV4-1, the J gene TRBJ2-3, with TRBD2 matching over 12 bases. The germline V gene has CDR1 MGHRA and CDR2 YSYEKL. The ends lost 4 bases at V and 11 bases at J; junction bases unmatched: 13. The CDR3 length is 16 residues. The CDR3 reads CASSRLTSGRQGGQYF. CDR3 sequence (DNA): TGCGCCAGCAGCCGCCTCACTAGCGGGAGGCAAGGTGGGCAGTATTTT.